This T cell receptor (beta chain) derives from a study of beta chain features in type 1 diabetes. Broader study findings: The naive, central memory and Treg TCRB repertoires of patients appeared to be more similar to one another than those of healthy donors.

TCRB transcripts that were expressed got sequenced, as all of the isolated RNA had been reverse transcribed. Assay used: immunoSEQ multiplex PCR; TCRdb lists only in-frame clones, some missing. The data hold about 150,000 clones, with around 8.7% observed a single time. Note on this clone: What it binds is unknown.

The CDR3 has 14 residues. With 5 bases clipped from V and 5 bases from J, the junction kept 8 bases outside the gene matches. CDR1 and CDR2 (germline): SGHTA, FQGNSA. This TCR was recovered from a man younger than 35 in good health. The V and J genes are TRBV7-2 and TRBJ1-2, with 7 positions matching TRBD1. The sequenced sample consisted of central memory CD4+ T cells from blood. The CDR3 reads CASSPGTASYGYTF. The CDR3, as DNA: TGTGCCAGCAGCCCGGGGACAGCGAGTTATGGCTACACCTTC.